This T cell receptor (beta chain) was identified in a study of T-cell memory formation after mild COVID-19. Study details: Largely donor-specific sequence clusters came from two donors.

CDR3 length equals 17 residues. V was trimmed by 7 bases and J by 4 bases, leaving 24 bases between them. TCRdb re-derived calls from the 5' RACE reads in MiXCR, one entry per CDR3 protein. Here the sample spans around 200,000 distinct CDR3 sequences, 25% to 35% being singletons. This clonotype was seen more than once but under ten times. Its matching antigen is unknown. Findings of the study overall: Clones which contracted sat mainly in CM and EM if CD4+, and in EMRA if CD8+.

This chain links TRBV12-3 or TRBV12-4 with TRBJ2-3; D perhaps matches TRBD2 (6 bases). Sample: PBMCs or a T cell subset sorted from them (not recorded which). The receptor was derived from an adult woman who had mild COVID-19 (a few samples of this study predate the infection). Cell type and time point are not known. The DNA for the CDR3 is TGTGCCAGCATTCAAGCCCCGCAAAGGTGGGGGGCAGATACGCAGTATTTT. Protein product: CASIQAPQRWGADTQYF.